In its sample, the clone carrying this T cell receptor (beta chain) was seen a few times. A second PCR, run for roughly 7 to 12 cycles, used a sample-barcoded 5' primer plus a J-beta primer mix. Each of the cDNA molecules was tagged by a template-switch adaptor with 12 random nucleotides. TCRdb reprocessed the 5' RACE reads via MiXCR and lists one record per CDR3 protein. The sample holds 650,000 to 1,000,000 distinct CDR3 sequences; 35% to 40% are singletons and the top ten take roughly 13%. The sample belongs to a study of blood T cells in healthy people across ages. Per the germline V gene, CDR1 is MNHEY and CDR2 is SMNVEV (reference sequence). The V and J ends lost 4 bases and 1 base respectively, with 10 bases between them. The CDR3 is 14 residues long.

The receptor was derived from a man aged 18 to 35 in good health. Sequenced sample: blood. The genes are TRBV27 and TRBJ1-2; D uncertain. CDR3 residues: CASSYERYNYGYTF. The DNA of the CDR3 is TGTGCCAGCAGTTATGAGAGATATAACTATGGCTACACCTTC.